This is a list of T cell receptor beta chains from one sample in a study of shared T cell receptors in the human thymus. Measured with immunoSEQ multiplex PCR; TCRdb has only the in-frame clones, and not every one. The table has some 700,000 clones, approximately 88% seen once. The data were also submitted as part of a second study, on human thymus T cells.

Sequenced: thymocytes. All receptors derive from a boy in the first two years of life with a congenital heart defect. Both conserved end residues are part of each CDR3. Fields, in order: J gene, V gene, D gene, CDR3 protein, CDR3 DNA. A D gene is named only where the DNA matches it firmly.

TRBJ1-2,TRBV12-5,-,CASGLVHRGYTF,TGTGCTAGTGGTTTGGTACACCGAGGCTACACCTTC
TRBJ1-1,TRBV7-6,-,CASTPLPSKNTEAFF,TGTGCCAGCACTCCCCTACCCTCCAAGAACACTGAAGCTTTCTTT
TRBJ2-7,TRBV5-4,-,CASSLGGEQYF,TGTGCCAGCAGCTTGGGCGGGGAGCAGTACTTC
TRBJ2-5,TRBV4-3,-,CASSQDTLPIQETQYF,TGCGCCAGCAGCCAAGATACCCTGCCCATCCAGGAGACCCAGTACTTC
TRBJ2-3,TRBV29-1,TRBD1,CSVHKTGNSTDTQYF,TGCAGCGTCCACAAGACAGGGAATAGCACAGATACGCAGTATTTT
TRBJ2-3,TRBV29-1,TRBD1,CSVDLGTASLFTDTQYF,TGCAGCGTGGACTTAGGGACAGCCAGCCTTTTCACAGATACGCAGTATTTT
TRBJ2-1,TRBV27,-,CASSLPGSNEQFF,TGTGCCAGCAGTTTACCTGGGAGCAATGAGCAGTTCTTC
TRBJ2-1,TRBV5-1,TRBD2,CASSLGGGRDNEQFF,TGCGCCAGCAGCTTGGGGGGCGGGAGGGACAATGAGCAGTTCTTC
TRBJ1-2,TRBV5-4,TRBD1,CASSFGLGEGARGGYTF,TGTGCCAGCAGCTTTGGGCTGGGAGAGGGGGCCAGGGGTGGCTACACCTTC
TRBJ2-2,TRBV6-6,-,CASSYSAGKDTGELFF,TGTGCCAGCAGTTACTCTGCCGGGAAAGACACCGGGGAGCTGTTTTTT
TRBJ1-1,TRBV6-1,-,CASSEKWGVDTEAFF,TGTGCCAGCAGTGAAAAGTGGGGCGTGGACACTGAAGCTTTCTTT
TRBJ2-3,TRBV11-2,TRBD2,CASSSVSSGSTDTQYF,TGTGCCAGCAGCTCCGTCTCTAGCGGGAGCACAGATACGCAGTATTTT
TRBJ2-7,TRBV7-9,TRBD1,CASSARDSNYEQYF,TGTGCCAGCAGCGCCCGGGACAGCAACTACGAGCAGTACTTC
TRBJ2-1,TRBV4-3,TRBD2,CASAMNHSSGSDNEQFF,TGCGCCAGCGCCATGAATCATTCTAGCGGGAGTGACAATGAGCAGTTCTTC
TRBJ2-1,TRBV15,-,CATSRDLERFNEQFF,TGTGCCACCAGCAGAGATCTAGAGCGCTTCAATGAGCAGTTCTTC
TRBJ1-2,TRBV7-2,-,CASSLDDRGGYTF,TGTGCCAGCAGCTTAGATGACAGAGGTGGCTACACCTTC